The source of this TCR beta chain is a study of vaccination effects on CD4 cells after COVID-19. Study in general: Two-dose BNT162b2 or mRNA-1273 vaccination was given to participants.

Under the ViraFEST assay, PBMC were stimulated with viral peptide pools so that antigen-specific CD4+ T cells expanded. Sequencing was performed afterwards. Isolation of CD4+ T cells took place after 10 to 11 days of culture. Absence of prior SARS-CoV-2 infection characterized the vaccine recipients, who showed negative nucleocapsid antibodies. Every well got a few million PBMC, which were grown with 10 IU/ml IL-2 and around 10 ug/ml peptides. Days 3 and 7 were when half the medium was replaced with IL-2 medium. The method was immunoSEQ multiplex PCR; TCRdb's version includes in-frame clones alone and lacks a portion of them. This sample carries roughly 63,000 clones, 80% of them seen once, and the ten largest clones take 9% to 15%. Germline CDR1 SNHLY, CDR2 FYNNEI. The CDR3 has 14 residues. Trimming pared 6 bases from V and 0 bases from J, leaving 10 bases between. Remarks on this clone: The antigen is undetermined.

The specimen was CD4+ T cells from PBMCs cultured with SARS-CoV-2 spike peptides, collected before COVID-19 vaccination. The origin of this receptor is a human donor who received a COVID-19 vaccine. This chain links TRBV2 with TRBJ2-3; D not resolved. CDR3 in amino acids: CASRVVTSTDTQYF. In DNA form, the CDR3 reads TGTGCCAGCAGGGTCGTGACTAGCACAGATACGCAGTATTTT.